One sample yielded the 12 T cell receptor beta chains listed below, sequenced in a study of blood T cell repertoires in COVID-19. Repertoires were generated with immunoSEQ multiplex PCR, while TCRdb's copy carries only in-frame clones and drops some. The table has 65,000 to 90,000 clones, around 83% seen once; the top ten hold approximately 21%. The sample taken for sequencing was peripheral blood. These TCRs come from a woman of 80 years or more in a cohort sampled during active or convalescent COVID-19.

This chain uses TRBV24-1 with TRBJ2-3, with D possibly TRBD1 on 5 matching bases. V lost 9 bases and J lost 0, with 18 bases in between. This CDR3 region has 16 residues. CDR1 is KGHDR and CDR2 is SFDVKD in the germline V gene. This chain's CDR3 is CATSNRGPSSTDTQYF. The CDR3 nucleotides read TGTGCCACCTCGAATAGGGGCCCTTCTAGCACAGATACGCAGTATTTT.

The chain employs TRBV18 and TRBJ2-5; possibly TRBD1 for D (5 bases). The CDR3 has 16 residues. Deletions cut 1 base from V and 0 bases from J, with 12 bases between. The germline V gene has CDR1 KGHSH and CDR2 LQKENI. In DNA, the CDR3 is TGTGCCAGCTCACCACAACGGACAAGGTACCAAGAGACCCAGTACTTC. Its translation is CASSPQRTRYQETQYF.

This chain joins TRBV21-1 and TRBJ1-5. TRBV21-1 is given as a pseudogene. This CDR3 has 15 residues. The CDR3 here is CASSRCGGWNQPQHF. CDR3 nucleotides: TGTGCCAGCAGCCGGTGTGGGGGGTGGAATCAGCCCCAGCATTTT.

This clone was seen only once. V gene TRBV6-5 combines with J gene TRBJ1-2, with D perhaps TRBD1 (5 bases). Germline V lookup: CDR1 MNHEY, CDR2 SVGAGI. The CDR3 runs 13 residues. The V end was cut by 4 bases, the J end by 5 bases, with 11 bases between. CDR3 in amino acids: CASSFREGYGYTF. The DNA for the CDR3 is TGTGCCAGCAGTTTCAGGGAGGGGTATGGCTACACCTTC.

V and J are TRBV5-1 and TRBJ1-6; tentative D call: TRBD1 (5 bases). Germline CDR1 reads SGHRS; CDR2 reads YFSETQ. CDR3 length: 14 residues. Trimming shortened V by 3 bases and J by 7 bases, and 11 bases separated the two germline ends. CDR3 residues: CASSSTEVNSPLHF. In nucleotides, the CDR3 is TGCGCCAGCAGCTCGACAGAAGTAAATTCACCCCTCCACTTT.

The chain combines TRBV29-1 with TRBJ2-5; possible D gene TRBD2, 7 bases. This CDR3 comprises 14 residues. Trimming pared 4 bases from V and 7 bases from J, leaving 19 bases between. In germline, CDR1 is SQVTM, CDR2 ANQGSEA. The CDR3: CSVVGRGLEGTQYF. In nucleotides, the CDR3 is TGCAGCGTTGTTGGGAGGGGGTTGGAGGGGACCCAGTACTTC.

The chain recombines TRBV28 with TRBJ2-1; a possible D gene is TRBD1 (5 bases). This CDR3 is 13 amino acids long. The V and J ends lost 2 bases and 5 bases respectively, with 7 bases between them. Per the germline V gene, CDR1 is MDHEN and CDR2 is SYDVKM. The CDR3 sequence: CASSLRGNNEQFF. CDR3 DNA sequence: TGTGCCAGCAGTTTAAGGGGAAACAATGAGCAGTTCTTC.

Concerning this clone itself: A junction boundary mismatches the germline segment, possibly from a read error. The chain is built from TRBV7-7 and TRBJ1-3; D is possibly TRBD1 (5 bases). This CDR3 comprises 15 residues. Looked up from germline, CDR1 is SSHAT and CDR2 is FNYEAQ (reference sequence). CDR3 coding DNA: TGTGCTAGCAGCTTAGGGGAGAGCTCTGGAAACACCATATATTTT. Protein sequence: CASSLGESSGNTIYF.

This clone was detected only once. The rearrangement joins TRBV5-1 to TRBJ2-1; 8 positions agree with TRBD2. The germline CDR1 and CDR2 sequences are SGHRS and YFSETQ. V gave up 0 bases and J gave up 2 bases; unmatched junction bases: 4. CDR3 size: 16 residues. The CDR3: CASSLDLAGTYNEQFF. CDR3 sequence (DNA): TGCGCCAGCAGCTTGGATCTAGCGGGTACCTACAATGAGCAGTTCTTC.

This clone was seen a handful of times. The CDR3 DNA follows: TGTGCCAGTAGTATCCGGGGGGCGGACAATCAGCCCCAGCATTTT. Translated, it gives CASSIRGADNQPQHF. This rearrangement joins TRBV19 to TRBJ1-5; the D gene is possibly TRBD1 (6 bases). This CDR3 spans 15 amino acids. The V gene's germline CDR1 is LNHDA and CDR2 SQIVND (reference sequence). Trimming removed 3 bases from V and 3 bases from J, with 12 bases in between.

The rearrangement links TRBV5-4 to TRBJ2-3; D remains unclear. This CDR3 comprises 14 residues. The germline V gene has CDR1 SGHNT and CDR2 YYREEE (reference sequence). Trimming took 0 bases from V and 0 from J, leaving 5 bases between them. CDR3 residues: CASSLAISTDTQYF. CDR3 nucleotide sequence: TGTGCCAGCAGCTTGGCAATTAGCACAGATACGCAGTATTTT.

This chain joins TRBV3-1 (or the pseudogene TRBV3-2) and TRBJ1-1; perhaps TRBD1 as D (6 bases). CDR1 and CDR2 (germline): LGHDT, YNNKEL (reference sequence). The CDR3 extends over 14 amino acids. V shed 1 base and J shed 5 bases, with 11 bases lying between them. For the CDR3, the DNA is TGTGCCAGCAGCCAAGTTCAGGGGAAGACTGAAGCTTTCTTT. Translation gives CASSQVQGKTEAFF.